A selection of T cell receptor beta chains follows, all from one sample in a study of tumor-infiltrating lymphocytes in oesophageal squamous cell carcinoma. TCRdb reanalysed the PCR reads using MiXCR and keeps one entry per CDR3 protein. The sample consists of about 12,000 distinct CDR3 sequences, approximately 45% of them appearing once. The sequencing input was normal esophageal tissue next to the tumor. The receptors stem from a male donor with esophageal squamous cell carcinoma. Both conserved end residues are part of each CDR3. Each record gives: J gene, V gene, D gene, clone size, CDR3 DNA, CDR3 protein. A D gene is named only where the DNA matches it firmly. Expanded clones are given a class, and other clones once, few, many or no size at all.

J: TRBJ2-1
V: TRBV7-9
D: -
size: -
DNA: TGTGCCAGCAGCCCCGAGGACTACCTAGCCTACAATGAGCAGTTCTTC
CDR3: CASSPEDYLAYNEQFF

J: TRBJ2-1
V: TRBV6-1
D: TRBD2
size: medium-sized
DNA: TGTGCCAGCCATTTAGCGGGGAATACCATTAAGCAGTTCTTC
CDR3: CASHLAGNTIKQFF

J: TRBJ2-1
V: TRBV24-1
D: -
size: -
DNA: TGTGCCACCAGTGACACCCGAAATCTGGGACTCCTCAACTTC
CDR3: CATSDTRNLGLLNF

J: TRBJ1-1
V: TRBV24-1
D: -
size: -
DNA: TGTGCCACCAGTGATGCGTCTAGTCAAGGGGCTGAAGCTTTCTTT
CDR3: CATSDASSQGAEAFF

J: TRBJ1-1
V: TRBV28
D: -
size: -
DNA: TGTGCCAGCAGTTTCTATCGACACCAGAACACTGAAGCTTTCTTT
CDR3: CASSFYRHQNTEAFF

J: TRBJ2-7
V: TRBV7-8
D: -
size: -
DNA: TGTGCCAGCAGCTTAGGGTCCGGGTCCGACGAGCAGTACTTC
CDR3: CASSLGSGSDEQYF

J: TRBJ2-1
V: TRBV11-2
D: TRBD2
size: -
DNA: TGTGCCAGCAGCTTAGATTCAGAGACTAGCGGGAGGGTTCCTGTGCTCCATGAGCAGTTCTTC
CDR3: CASSLDSETSGRVPVLHEQFF

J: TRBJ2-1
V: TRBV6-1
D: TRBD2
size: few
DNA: TGTGCCAGCAGGGAAAGCGGGGCAAGCTCCTACAATGAGCAGTTCTTC
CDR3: CASRESGASSYNEQFF

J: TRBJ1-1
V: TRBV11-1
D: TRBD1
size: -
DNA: TGTGCCAGCAGCTCGCGACAGGGGGACACTGAAGCTTTCTTT
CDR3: CASSSRQGDTEAFF

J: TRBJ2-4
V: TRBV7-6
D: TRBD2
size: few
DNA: TGTGCCAGCAGCCCCACGACTAGCGGGGGGTCAGACCCTCTAGCCAAAAACATTCAGTACTTC
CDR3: CASSPTTSGGSDPLAKNIQYF

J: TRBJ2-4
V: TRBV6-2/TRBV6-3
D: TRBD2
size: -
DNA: TGTGCCAGCAGTGAGTCGCTAGCGGGGGACAATGAGCAGTACTTC
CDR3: CASSESLAGDNEQYF

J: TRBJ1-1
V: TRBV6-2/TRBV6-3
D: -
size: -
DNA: TGTGCCAGCACCACAGGGAACACTGAAGCTTTCTTT
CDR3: CASTTGNTEAFF

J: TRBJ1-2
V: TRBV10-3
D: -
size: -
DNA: TGTGCCACGGGGCACGACGGACTTGATGGCTACACCTTC
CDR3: CATGHDGLDGYTF

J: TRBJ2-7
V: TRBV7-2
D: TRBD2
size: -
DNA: TGTGCCAGCAGCGACCGGACTAGCGGGACAAGGAATGAGCAGTACTTC
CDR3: CASSDRTSGTRNEQYF

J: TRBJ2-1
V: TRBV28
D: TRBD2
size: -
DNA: TGTGCCAGCAGTTTCCCCCGGGCTCTTTCAAGCGGGGGCTACAATGAGCAGTTCTTC
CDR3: CASSFPRALSSGGYNEQFF

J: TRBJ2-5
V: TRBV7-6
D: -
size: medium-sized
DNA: TGTGCCAGCAGCTTAGGACCTCGGCTGTACTTC
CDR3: CASSLGPRLYF

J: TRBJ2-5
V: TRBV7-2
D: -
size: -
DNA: TGTGCCAGCAGCTTAGAGTTTTGGCAGCAAGAGACCCAGTACTTC
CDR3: CASSLEFWQQETQYF

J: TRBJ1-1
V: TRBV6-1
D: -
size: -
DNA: TGTGCCAGTTTCGATCTGGGGAGACTGAACACTGAAGCTTTCTTT
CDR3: CASFDLGRLNTEAFF

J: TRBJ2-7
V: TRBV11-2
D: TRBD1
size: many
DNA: TGTGCCAGCAGCGGACCCGGGACAGGGGTTTTCGGCGAGCAGTACTTC
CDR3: CASSGPGTGVFGEQYF

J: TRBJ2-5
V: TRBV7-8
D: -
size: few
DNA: TGTGCCAGCAGCTTAGTGGGTTGGGGGGAGACCCAGTACTTC
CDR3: CASSLVGWGETQYF

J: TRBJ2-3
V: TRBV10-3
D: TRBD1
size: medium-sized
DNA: TGTGCCACCAATATGGGGGGACAGGGAGGCACAGATACGCAGTATTTT
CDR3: CATNMGGQGGTDTQYF

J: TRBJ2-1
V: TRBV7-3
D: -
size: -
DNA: TGTGCCAGCAGCGAACTAGGCGAGGTGGGTGAGCAGTTCTTC
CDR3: CASSELGEVGEQFF

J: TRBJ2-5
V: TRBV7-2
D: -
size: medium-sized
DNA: TGTGCCAGCAGCCGAGGGGGGGACCGAGAGACCCAGTACTTC
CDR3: CASSRGGDRETQYF

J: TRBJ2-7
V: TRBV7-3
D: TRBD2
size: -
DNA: TGTGCCAGCAGCTTTTCTAGCGGAGTCTACGAGCAGTACTTC
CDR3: CASSFSSGVYEQYF

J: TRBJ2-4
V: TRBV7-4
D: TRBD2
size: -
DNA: TGTGCCAGCAGAGGGACTAGCGGGAAGGGGAACTCCTACAATGAGCAGTACTTC
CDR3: CASRGTSGKGNSYNEQYF

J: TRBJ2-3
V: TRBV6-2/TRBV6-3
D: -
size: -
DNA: TGTGCCAGCAGTTCCATGCTCGTGGGCCCTGATACGCAGTATTTT
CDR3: CASSSMLVGPDTQYF

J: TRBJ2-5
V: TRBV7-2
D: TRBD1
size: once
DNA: TGTGCCAGCAGCTTAGGTGCCAGGGGGTCAGAGACCCAGTACTTC
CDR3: CASSLGARGSETQYF

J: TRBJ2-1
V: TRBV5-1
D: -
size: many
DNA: TGCGCCAGCAGCTTGAGTTCTAGCTTGAGCTCCTACAATGAGCAGTTCTTC
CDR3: CASSLSSSLSSYNEQFF

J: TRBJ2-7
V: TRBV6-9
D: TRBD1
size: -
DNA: TGTGCCAGCGGAAGAGGGACAGGGGCGTACGAGCAGTACTTC
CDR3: CASGRGTGAYEQYF

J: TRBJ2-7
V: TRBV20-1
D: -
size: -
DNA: TGCAGTGCCGTCTTTTTGAGGGGCGAACTCGAGCAGTACTTC
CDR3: CSAVFLRGELEQYF

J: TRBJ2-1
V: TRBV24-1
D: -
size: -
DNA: TGTGCCACCAGTACGGGAACAGGGTCCTACAATGAGCAGTTCTTC
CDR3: CATSTGTGSYNEQFF

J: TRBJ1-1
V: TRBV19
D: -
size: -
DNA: TGTGCCAGTAGTAAGAACAGGGATTCTGAAGCTTTCTTT
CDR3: CASSKNRDSEAFF

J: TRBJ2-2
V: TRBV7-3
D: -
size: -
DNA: TGTGCCAGCAGCTTATTGTCACCCTCAGTCACCGGGGAGCTGTTTTTT
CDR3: CASSLLSPSVTGELFF

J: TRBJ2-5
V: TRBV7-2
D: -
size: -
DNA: TGTGCCAGCAGCTTACAACAGGTGAAGGAGCAGTACTTC
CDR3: CASSLQQVKEQYF

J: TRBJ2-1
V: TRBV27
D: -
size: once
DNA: TGTGCCAGCAGTTTATTTGGCGGTAATGAGCAGTTCTTC
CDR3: CASSLFGGNEQFF

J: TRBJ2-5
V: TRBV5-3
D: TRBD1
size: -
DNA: TGCGCCAGCAGCTTTTACAGGGGGCATCAAGAGACCCAGTACTTC
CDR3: CASSFYRGHQETQYF

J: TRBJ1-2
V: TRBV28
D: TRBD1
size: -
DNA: TGTGCCAGCAGTGCGAGGGACAGGGTAGACTATGGCTACACCTTC
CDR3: CASSARDRVDYGYTF

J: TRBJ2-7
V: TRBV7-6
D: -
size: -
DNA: TGTGCCAGCAGCATGATCTCCAGTAACGAGCAGTACTTC
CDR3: CASSMISSNEQYF

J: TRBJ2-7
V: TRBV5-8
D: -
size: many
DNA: TGTGCCAGCAGCTTGGGAGGGTTAGCCTACGAGCAGTACTTC
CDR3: CASSLGGLAYEQYF

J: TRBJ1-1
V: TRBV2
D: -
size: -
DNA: TGTGCCAGCAGTGAAGTCGGCGGATACACTGAAGCTTTCTTT
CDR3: CASSEVGGYTEAFF

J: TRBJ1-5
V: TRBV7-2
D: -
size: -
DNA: TGTGCCAGCAGCTTAGATCAAAGTCAGCCCCAGCATTTT
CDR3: CASSLDQSQPQHF

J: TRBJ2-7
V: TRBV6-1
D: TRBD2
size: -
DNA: TGTGCCAGCAGTCCTCGGGAGGCCTCCTACAATGAGCAGTACTTC
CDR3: CASSPREASYNEQYF

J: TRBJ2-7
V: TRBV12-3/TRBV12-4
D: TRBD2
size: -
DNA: TGTGCCAGCAGTAAGAATAGCGGGTACGAGCAGTACTTC
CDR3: CASSKNSGYEQYF